The 30 T cell receptor beta chains given below trace back to one sample, sequenced in a study of identical twins. TCRdb called the 5' RACE reads again in MiXCR, with one record for every CDR3 protein. Of about 530,000 distinct CDR3 sequences in the sample, approximately 20% are singletons; the top ten hold around 0.5%. The same data also contributed to another study, on yellow fever vaccine responses in identical twins.

Sequencing input: CD4+ T cells sorted from blood. The origin of the receptors is a woman younger than 30 in good health.

This chain connects TRBV20-1 to TRBJ2-1, with 12 bases lining up with TRBD1. This CDR3 region has 15 residues. Germline lookup yields CDR1 DFQATT and CDR2 SNEGSKA (reference sequence). Unmatched junction bases numbered 4, after V lost 0 bases and J lost 7 bases. CDR3 DNA sequence: TGCAGTGCTAGAGAGTGGGACAGGGGGCGGAATGAGCAGTTCTTC. It specifies CSAREWDRGRNEQFF.

This clonotype was recorded a few times. The CDR3 spells CASSQRTGVGNEQFF. The CDR3 coding sequence is TGTGCCAGCAGCCAACGCACGGGGGTAGGTAATGAGCAGTTCTTC. The chain is built from TRBV27 and TRBJ2-1, with D possibly being TRBD2 (6 bases). Trimming pared 6 bases from V and 7 bases from J, leaving 19 bases between. Germline V CDR1 and CDR2: MNHEY, SMNVEV (reference sequence). CDR3 length equals 15 residues.

The genes are TRBV12-3 or TRBV12-4 and TRBJ2-5, with 9 nucleotides matching TRBD2. V lost 3 bases to trimming and J lost 5 bases; unmatched junction nucleotides: 13. The CDR3 contains 17 residues. The CDR3 DNA reads TGTGCCAGCAGTTTTCGGGTTGTAGCGGGAGTAAGGGAGACCCAGTACTTC. It translates to CASSFRVVAGVRETQYF.

The rearrangement joins TRBV6-5 to TRBJ1-1; tentative D call: TRBD1 (5 bases). This CDR3 spans 14 amino acids. The germline gives CDR1 MNHEY, CDR2 SVGAGI. The V end was cut by 4 bases, the J end by 4 bases, with 13 bases between. The CDR3 bases are TGTGCCAGCAGTTCAAATCAGGGAGCCACTGAAGCTTTCTTT. This encodes CASSSNQGATEAFF.

This clonotype showed up just a few times. V usage is TRBV20-1 and J usage is TRBJ2-7; D possibly uses TRBD1 or TRBD2 (5 bases each). Germline V CDR1 and CDR2: DFQATT, SNEGSKA (reference sequence). Deletions cut 2 bases from V and 3 bases from J, with 26 bases between. This CDR3 is built from 18 residues. CDR3 in DNA: TGCAGTGCTAGACGACGATTCAACGGGGCCCTACTAAACTACGAGCAGTACTTC. It specifies CSARRRFNGALLNYEQYF.

The chain employs TRBV6-5 and TRBJ2-5, with TRBD1 as a possible D gene (5 bases). V lost 0 bases and J 5 bases, leaving 16 bases between the germline ends. The CDR3 runs 16 residues. Germline V lookup: CDR1 MNHEY, CDR2 SVGAGI. The CDR3 DNA follows: TGTGCCAGCAGTTACTCGTCTCAGGGTACCACGGAGACCCAGTACTTC. Its translation is CASSYSSQGTTETQYF.

The genes are TRBV18 and TRBJ2-2; D remains ambiguous. The CDR3 spans 12 residues. Trimming took 8 bases from V and 6 from J, leaving 10 bases between them. The germline V gene encodes CDR1 KGHSH and CDR2 LQKENI. The CDR3 protein is CASPKEAGELFF. The CDR3 DNA reads as TGTGCCAGCCCAAAAGAGGCCGGGGAGCTGTTTTTT.

This clonotype turned up a few times. V gene TRBV18 combines with J gene TRBJ2-5, with 9 bases fitting TRBD1. Germline values: CDR1 KGHSH, CDR2 LQKENI. The CDR3 has 15 amino acids. V was clipped by 5 bases and J by 7 bases; unmatched bases: 11. CDR3 sequence (DNA): TGTGCCAGCTCATCCCGGGACAGGGACCGGGTGACCCAGTACTTC. Its protein product is CASSSRDRDRVTQYF.

The chain joins TRBV6-1 to TRBJ2-7; 11 nucleotides align to TRBD2. V lost 7 bases, J lost 0 bases, and 5 bases stayed unmatched. The CDR3 loop spans 15 amino acids. Germline CDR1 MNHNS, CDR2 SASEGT. CDR3 DNA: TGTGCCAGCACCCCTAGCGGGGGGTTCTCCTACGAGCAGTACGTC. Translation: CASTPSGGFSYEQYV.

A few counts support this clonotype. The rearrangement joins TRBV5-5 to TRBJ2-5; D is uncertain. Germline loops: CDR1 SGHKS, CDR2 YYEKEE (reference sequence). CDR3 size: 12 residues. V was clipped by 0 bases and J by 4 bases, with 4 bases between them. CDR3 nucleotides: TGTGCCAGCAGCTTGGATATAGAGACCCAGTACTTC. Translating gives CASSLDIETQYF.

The gene calls are TRBV24-1 and TRBJ2-1; D is unresolved. V was clipped by 5 bases and J by 8 bases, with 9 bases between them. The CDR3 consists of 12 residues. In germline, CDR1 is KGHDR, CDR2 SFDVKD. The DNA for the CDR3 is TGTGCCACCAGTGGGGGTATGGATGAGCAGTTCTTC. It codes for CATSGGMDEQFF.

There are a few counts of this clonotype. The J gene is TRBJ2-6, the V gene TRBV4-1, with D hard to call. Trimming pared 1 base from V and 0 bases from J, leaving 16 bases between. CDR1 and CDR2 from the germline V gene are MGHRA and YSYEKL. The CDR3 length is 19 residues. The CDR3 protein is CASSQAQVFVGSGANVLTF. Written as DNA, the CDR3 is TGCGCCAGCAGCCAAGCCCAGGTATTCGTGGGCTCTGGGGCCAACGTCCTGACTTTC.

V is TRBV5-5 and J is TRBJ2-5; D call uncertain. Germline CDR1 and CDR2: SGHKS and YYEKEE (reference sequence). Trimming pared 2 bases from V and 2 bases from J, leaving 7 bases between. The CDR3 length is 13 residues. In DNA form, the CDR3 reads TGTGCCAGCAGCTTTTTGGGGCAAGAGACCCAGTACTTC. Translating it yields CASSFLGQETQYF.

This clonotype was found many times. The chain links TRBV6-1 to TRBJ2-1, with 8 bases matching TRBD2. The germline CDR1 and CDR2 sequences are MNHNS and SASEGT. The junction had 8 bases not matched to a gene; V was cut back by 6 bases and J by 7 bases. The CDR3 length is 14 residues. CDR3 nucleotide sequence: TGTGCCAGCAGACGAGCGGGAGTGGGGAATGAGCAGTTCTTC. Its protein product is CASRRAGVGNEQFF.

This clonotype was picked up a small number of times. The chain recombines TRBV12-3 or TRBV12-4 with TRBJ1-5; tentatively, D is TRBD1 (6 bases). Trimming pared 4 bases from V and 2 bases from J, leaving 18 bases between. The CDR3 is 17 residues long. CDR3 DNA sequence: TGTGCCAGCAGTTCAGTTCAGGGGCTGGGGGGCAATCAGCCCCAGCATTTT. This encodes CASSSVQGLGGNQPQHF.

At least ten counts were recorded for this clonotype. The chain carries TRBV7-7 and TRBJ2-3; 11 nucleotides agree with TRBD2. The CDR3 is made up of 15 amino acids. Germline-derived CDR1 and CDR2 are SSHAT and FNYEAQ (reference sequence). V lost 5 bases and J lost 1; bases outside the gene matches: 2. The CDR3 reads CASSQGLAGTDTQYF. DNA for the CDR3: TGTGCCAGCAGCCAGGGACTAGCGGGCACAGATACGCAGTATTTT.

The V call is TRBV7-2, the J call TRBJ2-1; D is uncertain. The germline V gene has CDR1 SGHTA and CDR2 FQGNSA. The V gene lost 1 base and the J gene lost 5 bases, with 15 bases spanning the gap. This CDR3 has 16 amino acids. The CDR3 is CASSLDAPTDDNEQFF. The CDR3 coding sequence is TGTGCCAGCAGCTTAGACGCACCCACGGACGACAATGAGCAGTTCTTC.

In this sample, this clonotype turned up a few times. V and J are TRBV5-1 and TRBJ2-7, with D possibly matching TRBD2 (5 bases). From germline, CDR1 is SGHRS and CDR2 YFSETQ. The CDR3 runs 15 residues. V shed 4 bases and J shed 2 bases, with 16 bases lying between them. DNA of the CDR3: TGCGCCAGCAGCCTTACTAGTTCGACAACCTACGAGCAGTACTTC. Encoded protein: CASSLTSSTTYEQYF.

V gene TRBV24-1 combines with J gene TRBJ2-5, with 10 positions matching TRBD1. The V gene end was trimmed by 4 bases and the J gene end by 4 bases; junction bases not matched to a gene: 11. From germline, CDR1 is KGHDR and CDR2 SFDVKD. This CDR3 region has 17 residues. The CDR3 DNA reads as TGTGCCACCAGTGACTCACCGGGACAGGGGTCGCGAGAGACCCAGTACTTC. Translating gives CATSDSPGQGSRETQYF.

This chain links TRBV5-1 with TRBJ2-3, with 14 bases fitting TRBD2. The germline V gene has CDR1 SGHRS and CDR2 YFSETQ. The V gene end was trimmed by 1 base and the J gene end by 6 bases; junction bases not matched to a gene: 4. CDR3 size: 16 residues. In nucleotides, the CDR3 is TGCGCCAGCAGCTTGTGGACTAGCGGGGGGCTCGATACGCAGTATTTT. Translated, it gives CASSLWTSGGLDTQYF.

In DNA, the CDR3 is TGCGCCAGCAGCTTACGGGACACCTCTCCTGCGAACACCGGGGAGCTGTTTTTT. Translating gives CASSLRDTSPANTGELFF. This chain links TRBV5-1 with TRBJ2-2, with D perhaps matching TRBD1 (6 bases). V was cut by 2 bases and J by 0 bases, with 17 bases left in between. Germline CDR1 is SGHRS and CDR2 is YFSETQ. The CDR3 totals 18 residues.

The chain couples TRBV11-2 to TRBJ2-3; 11 bases map to TRBD2. The CDR3 is 20 amino acids. V shed 0 bases and J 1 base; nucleotides not matched to a gene: 12. Germline assignment: CDR1 SGHAT and CDR2 FQNNGV. The CDR3 protein is CASSLEPSGGYARGTDTQYF. The CDR3 DNA is TGTGCCAGCAGCTTAGAGCCTAGCGGGGGGTATGCACGGGGCACAGATACGCAGTATTTT.

This clonotype was seen a few times. V is TRBV5-1 and J is TRBJ2-7; no reliable D call. The CDR3 has 13 amino acids. V dropped 0 bases and J dropped 6 bases, with 10 bases sitting between them. Germline V gene lookup returns CDR1 SGHRS and CDR2 YFSETQ. The CDR3 bases are TGCGCCAGCAGCTTGGACGGAAGGAGCGAGCAGTACTTC. This gives the protein CASSLDGRSEQYF.

This clonotype showed up just a few times. This chain connects TRBV19 to TRBJ2-7; no clear D. CDR1 and CDR2 (germline): LNHDA, SQIVND (reference sequence). There are 11 residues in the CDR3. Trimming removed 9 bases at V and 4 bases at J, with 10 bases between. CDR3 in DNA: TGTGCCAGAGAAAAGGGTTACGAGCAGTACGTC. Encoded protein: CAREKGYEQYV.

V usage is TRBV18 and J usage is TRBJ1-5; maybe TRBD1 (5 bases). The CDR3 totals 13 residues. The ends were cut back, 8 bases at V and 6 bases at J, with 14 bases in the middle. Germline CDR1 is KGHSH and CDR2 is LQKENI. The CDR3 nucleotides read TGTGCCAGCGCGGAGGGGCCGGGTCAGCCCCAGCATTTT. Its protein is CASAEGPGQPQHF.

This clonotype was found a few times. The gene calls are TRBV6-5 and TRBJ1-1, with 7 positions matching TRBD1. With 2 bases clipped from V and 5 bases from J, the junction kept 5 bases outside the gene matches. The CDR3 loop spans 14 amino acids. Per germline, CDR1 MNHEY and CDR2 SVGAGI. The CDR3 DNA reads as TGTGCCAGCAGTTACGGAGGGGGCGTAACTGAAGCTTTCTTT. This codes for CASSYGGGVTEAFF.

This clonotype was seen a handful of times. The chain has TRBV6-2 or TRBV6-3 and TRBJ2-5; the D is unclear. Germline V gene data show CDR1 as MNHEY and CDR2 as SVGEGT. The CDR3 is made up of 12 amino acids. Trimming stripped 0 bases from V and 5 bases from J, with 4 bases between. This CDR3 is CASSYSLETQYF. The CDR3 nucleotides read TGTGCCAGCAGTTACTCGTTGGAGACCCAGTACTTC.

This clonotype was seen only a few times. The rearrangement uses TRBV14 and TRBJ2-7; 12 nucleotides agree with TRBD2. The J segment lost 3 bases and the V segment lost 2 bases, leaving 2 bases of the junction unmatched. Germline V gene data show CDR1 as SGHDN and CDR2 as FVKESK. CDR3 size: 15 residues. CDR3 bases: TGTGCCAGCAGCCAACTAGCGGGAGGGTTCTACGAGCAGTACTTC. The encoded protein is CASSQLAGGFYEQYF.

The chain employs TRBV6-1 and TRBJ2-7, with D possibly being TRBD1 (5 bases). The CDR3 is made up of 14 amino acids. Per the germline V gene, CDR1 is MNHNS and CDR2 is SASEGT. V was clipped by 6 bases and J by 2 bases, with 14 bases between them. The CDR3 region has the DNA TGTGCCAGCAGACGATCGACAGCTACCTACGAGCAGTACTTC. Translated: CASRRSTATYEQYF.

This clonotype occurred a few times. The V gene is TRBV12-3 or TRBV12-4, the J gene TRBJ1-2; D might be TRBD1 (5 bases). Trimming shortened V by 0 bases and J by 2 bases, and 10 bases separated the two germline ends. This CDR3 contains 15 residues. CDR3 protein: CASSLAGLSNYGYTF. The CDR3 region has the DNA TGTGCCAGCAGTTTAGCGGGACTCTCGAACTATGGCTACACCTTC.